Detailed here is one T cell receptor (beta chain). Which antigen it targets is not known. No quality values exist for individual bases; no much larger clone is one base distant. In total, approximately 610 healthy bone marrow donors made up the cohort. At the time of sampling, every cohort member was nominally healthy, though immune exposures that went unrecorded were likely present. The donor was CMV seronegative and was included in the group of hundreds of seronegative cohort members. A peripheral blood sample was collected from each donor, and TCR beta sequencing was performed on peripheral blood mononuclear cells. Genomic DNA was extracted from the blood cell samples with the Qiagen DNeasy Blood Extraction Kit. CDR1 and CDR2, looked up from the germline V gene, are SGHDT and YYEEEE. Measured from the cysteine to the phenylalanine, the CDR3 is 16 residues long. The DNA shown is the 48-base CDR3, in frame from base 1. Relative to germline, V is missing 4 bases and J is missing 0 bases, with 8 bases of the junction outside any gene match.

This record comes from a study of cytomegalovirus exposure and HLA in healthy donors (dated by TCRdb to about 2017). General notes on the study: An earlier analysis of some 550 of the donors reported approximately 270 Gb of sequence data and roughly 110 million unique TCR beta sequences from roughly 200 million T cells. An early release covering about 600 HLA-typed donors comprised around 300 gigabases of sequencing data and around 80 million unique TCR sequences. Among the roughly 390 genotyped donors, approximately 82% belonged to the genetic ancestry cluster associated with self-reported Caucasian donors. The study aimed to test whether cataloging public T cell receptors could reveal signatures of past pathogen exposure. The T cell repertoires of some 700 subjects were profiled by immunosequencing and related to cytomegalovirus serostatus. Besides the first cohort of around 670 subjects, a separate validation cohort made up of around 120 different subjects was used. High-throughput TCR immunosequencing, statistical association of individual TCRs with disease status, and machine learning were combined to predict cytomegalovirus infection status. A later analysis re-examined previously published TCR beta repertoires from several hundred donors and added high-resolution HLA genotyping to investigate patterns of TCR occurrence. Rather than using new phenotypic data, the later analysis identified candidate immune exposures from TCR beta sequences and from how often those sequences occurred across donors. In an earlier analysis of a few hundred of the donors, high-throughput TCR beta sequencing was used to judge whether each TCR beta V gene segment behaved as functional or pseudogenic. Donor age, sex, ethnicity and CMV serostatus were compiled together with the repertoire data. A later genetic analysis used genome-wide SNP genotypes for about 55% of the 666 donors, treating that subset as a discovery cohort. Every discovery cohort repertoire had been produced on one sequencing platform. Both class I and class II loci were covered by HLA typing, at four-digit resolution. Typing coverage varied by locus: about 620-630 donors for A, B, C, DRB1 and DQB1; roughly 520 for DQA1; approximately 610 for DPA1; fewer than 480 for DPB1. About five DR-DQ haplotypes were treated as single units for association and clustering because of strong linkage in the cohort. Among 398 genotyped donors of the cohort, an average of about 240,000 unique TCR beta nucleotide sequences were sequenced per donor, about a sixth of them non-productive. General findings and caveats noted by the study authors: In an earlier analysis of several hundred of the donors, most TCR beta V segments were observed in productive rearrangements about 87% or about 30% of the time, broadly matching IMGT annotations. Cytomegalovirus status was reported to be diagnosed by the classifier with high specificity and sensitivity in both the original and validation cohorts. The 87-base-pair reads could not distinguish some IMGT-functional V segments, including TRBV6-2 and TRBV6-3, so those segments were excluded. According to a later analysis, TCR association rates differed among HLA loci, with DRB1 alleles showing the most associated TCRs and HLA-C alleles showing the fewest. This cohort had only TCR beta chains sequenced, and the lack of alpha or paired-chain data limited which features could be detected. Compared with equally common non-associated chains, HLA-associated TCR beta chains in a later analysis were more clonally expanded and had lower generation probabilities. A cluster of highly shared sequence variants was judged likely to be a technical artifact of the sequencing pipeline. A few of the identified cytomegalovirus-associated TCR beta chains were confirmed in vitro to be specific for cytomegalovirus antigens. Assigning TCR associations to individual alleles was difficult when HLA alleles, especially DR and DQ, strongly co-occurred. The study gave a list of about 160 TCR beta chains associated with cytomegalovirus. A further reported finding was that TCR beta sequences accurately predicted the HLA-A and HLA-B alleles for most subjects in the first cohort. In a later genetic analysis, fewer N-insertions in productive TCRs were reported among donors in an Asian-associated ancestry cluster than the roughly 640-donor mean. Most TCR sequences were observed very rarely across donors, whereas some public TCRs were present in many individuals. According to the authors, the approach could potentially be generalized to other disease states and immunological phenotypes. Linkage disequilibrium might explain the correlated functional status among segregating V segments, but an unknown experimental factor could not be ruled out. HLA typing was unavailable for some donors at each locus, so association tests used only the typed subset. In a later genetic analysis, a missense DCLRE1C variant was associated with V-gene and J-gene trimming of TCR beta chains, and the association was replicated in an independent cohort. At a false discovery rate of 0.05, a later analysis linked around 17,000 TCR beta sequences to specific HLA alleles. Fewer than 20 rarely observed V segments, including chromosome 9 orphons, were excluded from the earlier analysis of just under 600 of the donors because counts were too low. Roughly uniform sequencing depth across donors was assumed in presence/absence analyses, although this assumption may not hold. According to a later analysis, most CMV-associated TCR beta chains appeared to be HLA-restricted, and the HLA associations seemed to be driven largely by CMV exposure. Several of the top co-occurrence clusters appeared to be linked to parvovirus B19, influenza, CMV and Epstein-Barr virus, according to a later analysis. For the cohort, immune exposure information was limited to CMV serostatus.

The receptor library was made with the immunoSEQ multiplex PCR assay. The multiplex PCR relied on a mix of 60 forward primers for TCR Vbeta segments and 13 reverse primers for TCR Jbeta segments. A multiplex PCR assay on genomic DNA amplified the CDR3 region of rearranged TCR beta genes. Amplified TCR beta libraries were sequenced as 87-base-pair reads on the Illumina HiSeq System. Regarding the original processing steps: In a later analysis, some 80 million unique TCR beta chains were counted across the roughly 670 repertoires, and roughly 9.9 million of these chains were shared by at least two donors. Raw reads were error-corrected and collapsed into unique sequences with a nearest-neighbor algorithm that merged closely related sequences to remove PCR and sequencing errors. V, D and J gene segments were assigned by aligning CDR3 sequences to IMGT reference sequences. For a sequence to be retained, at least a six-nucleotide match to both a V gene segment and a J gene segment was required. Rearrangements were called productive when the CDR3 lacked stop codons and stayed in frame with V and J; all others were non-productive. Following IMGT convention, CDR3 was defined as the stretch from the second conserved V-encoded cysteine to the conserved J-encoded phenylalanine. In an earlier analysis of more than 550 of the donors, sequences lacking an unambiguous match to a single V gene segment were excluded. In an earlier analysis of 587 of the donors, V segments were called functional above 56.7% productive rearrangements and were called segregating when the between-donor standard deviation exceeded 5%. A statistical classification framework was built for diagnosing cytomegalovirus status from the catalog of TCR beta chain sequences. In a later analysis, V and J genes were assigned by comparing TCR nucleotide sequences against IMGT/GENE-DB human TR gene sequences. Using the TCRdist pipeline, a later analysis assigned CDR3 sequences along with most-parsimonious VDJ recombination scenarios. In a later analysis, each TCR beta chain was defined by its CDR3 amino acid sequence together with its V-gene family, and reads lacking a unique V-gene family were excluded. In a later analysis, 550 to 650 highly shared, low-generation-probability nucleotide sequences were removed to address suspected cross-contamination and a sequencing artifact. In a later analysis, a clonal expansion index for each public chain was calculated from normalized within-repertoire ranks of inferred template counts. In a later analysis, generation probabilities were computed with a VDJ recombination model fitted to out-of-frame rearrangements, and the resulting probabilities were checked against IGoR. A later analysis scored TCR-TCR, TCR-HLA and TCR-CMV co-occurrence with hypergeometric tests, applying a repertoire-size bias correction to TCR pairs. False discovery rates were estimated in a later analysis by permuting HLA or CMV assignments 20 times. In a later analysis, co-occurring TCRs were grouped using DBSCAN, with TCRdist sequence similarity added in when clustering inside HLA-allele-positive subsets. Repertoires with fewer than 30,000 or more than 120,000 public chains, plus five repertoires with anomalous nucleotide sharing, were excluded from co-occurrence clustering. Here the immuneACCESS table is served through TCRdb, limited to in-frame sequences with V and J called. Missing clones are a known gap in these copies; in checked studies unresolved V genes cover under half, and the rest lacks a known reason. V, J and clone size derive from that table, while D and trimming were established from the DNA sequence. The sample table contains some 200,000 clones; only one count was recorded for around 83% of them. Roughly 1.5% of the sample rests with the top ten.

The source is a man between 45 and 60 years old in good health and CMV-seronegative. The sequence joins TRBV5-6 to TRBJ2-7; the central 9 bases match TRBD2. What was sequenced was PBMCs. The CDR3: CASSAGLAWNSYEQYF. The DNA sequence is given as TGTGCCAGCAGCGCTGGACTAGCGTGGAACTCCTACGAGCAGTACTTC.